One and the same sample provided the 25 T cell receptor beta chains below, sequenced in a study of T cells in lung cancer brain metastases. Measured with immunoSEQ multiplex PCR; TCRdb has only the in-frame clones, and not every one. The sample carries 1,200 or so clones, approximately 86% recorded once. The sequenced material came from tumor tissue from a brain metastasis. These receptors came from an older woman with non-small cell lung cancer that had spread to the brain.

This rearrangement joins TRBV5-4 to TRBJ2-1, with D possibly called TRBD1 or TRBD2 (5 bases each). Trimming took off 1 base at V and 14 bases at J, with 13 bases between the two ends. This CDR3 is built from 12 residues. Looked up from germline, CDR1 is SGHNT and CDR2 is YYREEE (reference sequence). CDR3 DNA sequence: TGTGCCAGCAGCTTGAGGGGCCAGAGGGAGTTCTTC. The encoded protein is CASSLRGQREFF.

This chain links TRBV15 with TRBJ1-5; 7 nucleotides agree with TRBD1. The junction had 11 bases not matched to a gene; V was cut back by 5 bases and J by 7 bases. Germline V gene sequence: CDR1 LNHNV, CDR2 YYDKDF (reference sequence). The CDR3 spans 15 residues. CDR3 region: CATSFDGGGSQPQHF. The CDR3 nucleotides are TGTGCCACCAGCTTCGACGGAGGGGGCTCGCAGCCCCAGCATTTT.

The chain combines TRBV7-2 with TRBJ2-3, with 7 positions matching TRBD2. Per germline, CDR1 SGHTA and CDR2 FQGNSA. The V gene end was trimmed by 5 bases and the J gene end by 5 bases; junction bases not matched to a gene: 7. This CDR3 is 14 amino acids long. The DNA of the CDR3 is TGTGCCAGCAGCCCCGGGGGAGGGTTAGATACGCAGTATTTT. Encoded protein: CASSPGGGLDTQYF.

The V and J genes are TRBV29-1 and TRBJ1-3; maybe TRBD1 (5 bases). Germline V gives CDR1 SQVTM, CDR2 ANQGSEA. CDR3 size: 15 residues. Deletions cut 4 bases from V and 0 bases from J, with 13 bases between. The CDR3 bases are TGCAGCGTTGTATCAGCGAGGGGCTCTGGAAACACCATATATTTT. Amino acid sequence: CSVVSARGSGNTIYF.

The chain links TRBV27 to TRBJ2-7; the D gene is possibly TRBD2 (7 bases). Per germline, CDR1 MNHEY and CDR2 SMNVEV (reference sequence). Trimming took 4 bases from V and 5 from J, leaving 12 bases between them. This CDR3 has 13 residues. The CDR3 DNA reads as TGTGCCAGCAGTTGGGGGGGGACAAACGAGCAGTACTTC. This gives the protein CASSWGGTNEQYF.

This chain connects TRBV7-9 to TRBJ2-1; 9 bases fit TRBD1. CDR1 and CDR2 from the germline V gene are SEHNR and FQNEAQ (reference sequence). V trimming: 4 bases; J trimming: 2 bases; junction bases outside the gene matches: 3. There are 15 residues in the CDR3. The CDR3 loop is CASSSGTGPYNEQFF. CDR3 coding DNA: TGTGCCAGCAGCTCCGGGACAGGGCCCTACAATGAGCAGTTCTTC.

The rearrangement uses TRBV5-6 and TRBJ1-2; D is undetermined. CDR1 is SGHDT, CDR2 YYEEEE, per germline. V shed 1 base and J shed 4 bases, with 8 bases lying between them. This CDR3 contains 13 residues. CDR3 amino acids: CASSLPPLYGYTF. In DNA form, the CDR3 reads TGTGCCAGCAGCTTGCCCCCCCTCTATGGCTACACCTTC.

This sequence joins TRBV5-4 and TRBJ1-1; 7 bases agree with TRBD1. V lost 4 bases, J lost 10 bases, and 10 bases stayed unmatched. Per germline, CDR1 SGHNT and CDR2 YYREEE (reference sequence). This CDR3 has 13 amino acids. The CDR3 nucleotides read TGTGCCAGCAGCCGATATGACAGGGCTCTAGCTTTCTTT. This codes for CASSRYDRALAFF.

The gene calls are TRBV2 and TRBJ1-2; TRBD1 agrees at 8 bases. The germline V gene has CDR1 SNHLY and CDR2 FYNNEI. V lost 4 bases to trimming and J lost 8 bases; unmatched junction nucleotides: 9. The CDR3 covers 14 residues. The CDR3 loop reads CASSVIQGAWGYTF. DNA for the CDR3: TGTGCCAGCAGTGTAATCCAGGGGGCTTGGGGCTACACCTTC.

V is TRBV5-8 and J is TRBJ2-1, with TRBD1 as a possible D gene (5 bases). Between the trimmed V and J ends, which lost 8 bases and 0 bases, there was a span of 15 bases. The V gene's germline CDR1 is SGHTS and CDR2 YDEGEE. The CDR3 runs to 15 residues. CDR3 sequence: CASMQGASSYNEQFF. CDR3 coding DNA: TGTGCCAGTATGCAAGGGGCTAGCTCCTACAATGAGCAGTTCTTC.

The rearrangement links TRBV27 to TRBJ2-7; 9 nucleotides agree with TRBD1. J gave up 4 bases and V 0 bases, and 1 base lay outside the gene matches. This CDR3 has 14 residues. Germline CDR1 and CDR2: MNHEY and SMNVEV (reference sequence). CDR3 in amino acids: CASSLSTGGYEQYF. The CDR3 DNA reads TGTGCCAGCAGTTTATCGACAGGGGGGTACGAGCAGTACTTC.

V gene TRBV5-1 combines with J gene TRBJ2-3; 10 bases align to TRBD2. From germline, CDR1 is SGHRS and CDR2 YFSETQ. The CDR3 is 17 residues long. J was trimmed by 0 bases and V by 6 bases; bases with no gene match: 10. The CDR3, as DNA: TGCGCCAGCAAGGGGGCTAGCGGGGGAACTAGCACAGATACGCAGTATTTT. It is translated as CASKGASGGTSTDTQYF.

This clone was seen only a few times. The chain has TRBV7-2 and TRBJ1-1, with unresolved D. The CDR3 has 14 amino acids. Trimming took 1 base from V and 0 from J, leaving 6 bases between them. Germline V gene sequence: CDR1 SGHTA, CDR2 FQGNSA. CDR3 protein: CASSLVSMNTEAFF. For the CDR3, the DNA is TGTGCCAGCAGCTTAGTAAGCATGAACACTGAAGCTTTCTTT.

V is TRBV5-1 and J is TRBJ2-7; TRBD2 matches 16 bases. This CDR3 contains 16 residues. The junction had 9 bases not matched to a gene; V was cut back by 5 bases and J by 7 bases. CDR1 SGHRS and CDR2 YFSETQ come from the germline V gene. The CDR3 loop reads CASRPGTSGRAWEQYF. In DNA form, the CDR3 reads TGCGCCAGCAGGCCCGGGACTAGCGGGAGGGCCTGGGAGCAGTACTTC.

This rearrangement joins TRBV7-9 to TRBJ1-1, with unresolved D. Germline CDR1 SEHNR, CDR2 FQNEAQ (reference sequence). The CDR3 is 13 amino acids. The V gene lost 5 bases and the J gene lost 1 base, with 8 bases spanning the gap. The CDR3 DNA follows: TGTGCCAGCAGCCCCCGGCAGAACACTGAAGCTTTCTTT. Translation: CASSPRQNTEAFF.

This chain joins TRBV6-1 and TRBJ1-1; D may be TRBD1 (5 bases). The CDR3 runs to 13 residues. The germline CDR1 and CDR2 sequences are MNHNS and SASEGT. Trimming took off 4 bases at V and 8 bases at J, with 14 bases between the two ends. The CDR3 here is CASSAGGYVEAFF. The DNA of the CDR3 is TGTGCCAGCAGTGCGGGGGGTTACGTCGAAGCTTTCTTT.

This chain uses TRBV27 with TRBJ2-1, with 7 bases identical to TRBD1. Trimming cost V 4 bases and J 3 bases; bases outside gene matches: 6. This CDR3 is built from 15 residues. CDR1 is MNHEY, CDR2 SMNVEV, per germline (reference sequence). The CDR3 sequence is CASSSARTGYNEQFF. In DNA, the CDR3 is TGTGCCAGCAGTTCCGCCCGGACAGGCTACAATGAGCAGTTCTTC.

V is TRBV5-5 and J is TRBJ2-7; the D is unclear. V was shortened by 0 bases and J by 3 bases, with 4 bases between the two germline ends. From germline, CDR1 is SGHKS and CDR2 YYEKEE (reference sequence). The length of the CDR3 is 12 residues. This chain's CDR3 is CASSLADYEQYF. CDR3 sequence (DNA): TGTGCCAGCAGCTTGGCAGACTACGAGCAGTACTTC.

The rearrangement links TRBV13 to TRBJ2-7; possible D gene TRBD1, 5 bases. In germline, CDR1 is PRHDT, CDR2 FYEKMQ (reference sequence). This CDR3 comprises 17 residues. The V end was cut by 0 bases, the J end by 5 bases, with 20 bases between. Here the CDR3 DNA reads TGTGCCAGCAGCTTAGGCCCCGGATGGGGAAGGGGTGACGAGCAGTACTTC. Protein product: CASSLGPGWGRGDEQYF.

The V gene is TRBV18, the J gene TRBJ1-1; the D is unclear. Trimming took off 1 base at V and 5 bases at J, with 14 bases between the two ends. Germline lookup yields CDR1 KGHSH and CDR2 LQKENI. CDR3 length: 15 residues. This CDR3 is CASSPRISRGTEAFF. CDR3 nucleotide sequence: TGTGCCAGCTCACCACGGATTTCCCGGGGAACTGAAGCTTTCTTT.

CDR3 in DNA: TGTGCCTCAAACAGGGGGCTGGTGAACACTGAAGCTTTCTTT. As protein: CASNRGLVNTEAFF. The rearrangement links TRBV7-8 to TRBJ1-1; 9 bases are a match to TRBD1. This CDR3 is 14 amino acids long. V trimming: 11 bases; J trimming: 0 bases; junction bases outside the gene matches: 7. The germline gives CDR1 SGHVS, CDR2 FQNEAQ. The full variable domain, rest sourced from reference TRBV7-8 and TRBJ1-1, is GAGVSQSPRYKVAKRGQDVALRCDPISGHVSLFWYQQALGQGPEFLTYFQNEAQLDKSGLPSDRFFAERPEGSVSTLKIQRTQQEDSAVYLCASNRGLVNTEAFFGQGTRLTVV.

The chain has TRBV19 and TRBJ2-1, with 10 bases matching TRBD2. Germline V gene lookup returns CDR1 LNHDA and CDR2 SQIVND (reference sequence). V lost 6 bases to trimming and J lost 1 base; unmatched junction nucleotides: 3. The CDR3 contains 15 residues. The CDR3 DNA reads as TGTGCCAGTAGCTTACTAGCGGGATCCTACAATGAGCAGTTCTTC. Its translation: CASSLLAGSYNEQFF. Combining the CDR3 with reference TRBV19 and TRBJ2-1 gives the whole variable domain DGGITQSPKYLFRKEGQNVTLSCEQNLNHDAMYWYRQDPGQGLRLIYYSQIVNDFQKGDIAEGYSVSREKKESFPLTVTSAQKNPTAFYLCASSLLAGSYNEQFFGPGTRLTVL.

As DNA, the CDR3 is TGTGCCAGCAGCGTCTCCTCAGGGGGGTTATATGGCTACACCTTC. This gives the protein CASSVSSGGLYGYTF. The V and J genes are TRBV9 and TRBJ1-2; TRBD1 agrees at 7 bases. Germline assignment: CDR1 SGDLS and CDR2 YYNGEE. This CDR3 is built from 15 residues. The junction had 9 bases not matched to a gene; V was cut back by 2 bases and J by 5 bases.

The rearrangement links TRBV27 to TRBJ1-1; the match to TRBD1 covers 9 bases. The CDR3 has 15 amino acids. V dropped 5 bases and J dropped 1; count of bases not matched to a gene: 5. Germline CDR1 reads MNHEY; CDR2 reads SMNVEV (reference sequence). In DNA, the CDR3 is TGTGCCAGCAGTAACCCGGGACAGGGGAACACTGAAGCTTTCTTT. Its protein is CASSNPGQGNTEAFF.

The chain is built from TRBV28 and TRBJ1-1; 10 bases map to TRBD1. From germline, CDR1 is MDHEN and CDR2 SYDVKM. CDR3 size: 16 residues. The junction had 10 bases not matched to a gene; V was cut back by 5 bases and J by 4 bases. DNA for the CDR3: TGTGCCAGCAGTCCTACCGGGACAGGGGTAGGCACTGAAGCTTTCTTT. Protein sequence: CASSPTGTGVGTEAFF.